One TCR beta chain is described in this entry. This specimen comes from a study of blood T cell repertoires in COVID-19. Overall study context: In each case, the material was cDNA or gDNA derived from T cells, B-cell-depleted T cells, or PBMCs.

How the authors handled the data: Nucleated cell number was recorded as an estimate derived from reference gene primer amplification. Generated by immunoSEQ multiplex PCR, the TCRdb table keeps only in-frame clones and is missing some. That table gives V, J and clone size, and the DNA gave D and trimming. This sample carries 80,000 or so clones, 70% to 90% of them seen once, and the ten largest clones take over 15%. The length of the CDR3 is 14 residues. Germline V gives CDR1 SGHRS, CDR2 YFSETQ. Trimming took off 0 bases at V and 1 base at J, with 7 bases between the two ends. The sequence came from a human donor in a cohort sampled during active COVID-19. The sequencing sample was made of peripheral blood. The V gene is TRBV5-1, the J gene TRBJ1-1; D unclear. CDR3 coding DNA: TGCGCCAGCAGCTTGGAACGGTCGAACACTGAAGCTTTCTTT. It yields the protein CASSLERSNTEAFF.